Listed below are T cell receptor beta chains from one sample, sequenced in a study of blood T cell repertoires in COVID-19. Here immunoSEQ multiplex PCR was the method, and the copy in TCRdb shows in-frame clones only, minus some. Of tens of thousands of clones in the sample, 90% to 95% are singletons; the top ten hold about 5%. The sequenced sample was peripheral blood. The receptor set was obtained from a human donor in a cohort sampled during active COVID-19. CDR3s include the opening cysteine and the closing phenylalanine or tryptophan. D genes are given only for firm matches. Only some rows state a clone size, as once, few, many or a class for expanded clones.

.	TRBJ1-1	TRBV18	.	CASSPRGPEAFF	TGTGCCAGCTCACCCAGGGGACCTGAAGCTTTCTTT
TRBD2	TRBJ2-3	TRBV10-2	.	CASSELASGVGTQYF	TGCGCCAGCAGTGAGCTTGCTAGCGGGGTGGGTACGCAGTATTTT
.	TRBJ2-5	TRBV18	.	CASSPPWEMYQETQYF	TGTGCCAGCTCACCACCCTGGGAGATGTACCAAGAGACCCAGTACTTC
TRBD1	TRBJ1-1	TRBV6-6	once	CASSYGQGVTEAFF	TGTGCCAGCAGTTATGGACAGGGGGTCACTGAAGCTTTCTTT
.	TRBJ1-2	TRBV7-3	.	CASSFDSGSNYGYTF	TGTGCCAGCAGCTTTGACAGTGGCTCTAACTATGGCTACACCTTC
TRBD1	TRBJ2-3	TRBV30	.	CAWSGADRVGDTQYF	TGTGCCTGGAGTGGGGCGGACAGGGTAGGCGATACGCAGTATTTT
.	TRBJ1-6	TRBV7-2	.	CASKNRISYNSPLHF	TGTGCCAGCAAAAACAGGATTTCCTATAATTCACCCCTCCACTTT
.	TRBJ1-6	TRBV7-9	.	CASSLPLNSPLHF	TGTGCCAGCAGCTTACCCCTTAATTCACCCCTCCACTTT
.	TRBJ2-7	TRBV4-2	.	CASSLSGDLSYEQYF	TGTGCCAGCAGCCTATCGGGGGATCTTTCCTACGAGCAGTACTTC
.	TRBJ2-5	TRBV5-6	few	CASSLGLGGMETQYF	TGTGCCAGCAGCTTGGGACTAGGTGGGATGGAGACCCAGTACTTC
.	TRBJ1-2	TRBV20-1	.	CSARGGGYTF	TGCAGTGCTAGAGGCGGTGGCTACACCTTC
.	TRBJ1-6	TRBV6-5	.	CASSYRRDGSPLHF	TGTGCCAGCAGTTACCGCAGGGATGGTTCACCCCTCCACTTT
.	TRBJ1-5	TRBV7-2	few	CASRRGGNNQPQHF	TGTGCCAGCCGCCGGGGAGGTAACAATCAGCCCCAGCATTTT
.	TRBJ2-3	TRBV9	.	CASSVAGATDTQYF	TGTGCCAGCAGCGTAGCAGGGGCAACAGATACGCAGTATTTT
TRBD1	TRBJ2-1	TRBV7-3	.	CASSLTAGTGAYNEQFF	TGTGCCAGCAGCTTAACGGCCGGGACAGGGGCCTACAATGAGCAGTTCTTC
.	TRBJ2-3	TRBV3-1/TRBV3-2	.	CASSPNPRDSDTQYF	TGTGCCAGCAGCCCAAATCCCCGGGACTCAGATACGCAGTATTTT
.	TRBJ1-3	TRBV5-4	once	CASSPGAIQSSGNTIYF	TGTGCCAGCAGCCCGGGAGCCATACAGAGCTCTGGAAACACCATATATTTT